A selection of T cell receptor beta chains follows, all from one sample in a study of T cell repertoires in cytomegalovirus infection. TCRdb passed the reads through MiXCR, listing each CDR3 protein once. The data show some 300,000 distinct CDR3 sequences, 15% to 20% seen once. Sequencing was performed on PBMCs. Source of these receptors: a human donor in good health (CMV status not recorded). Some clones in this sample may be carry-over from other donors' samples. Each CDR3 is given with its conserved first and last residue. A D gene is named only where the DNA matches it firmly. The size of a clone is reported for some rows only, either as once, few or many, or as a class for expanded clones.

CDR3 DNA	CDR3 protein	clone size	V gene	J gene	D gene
TGCGCCAGCAGCTCGGGGGGGACGGCGAACACTGAAGCTTTCTTT	CASSSGGTANTEAFF	.	TRBV5-1	TRBJ1-1	.
TGTGCCAGCAGCTTAGGCCGGTGGTTCTCTGGAAACACCATATATTTT	CASSLGRWFSGNTIYF	many	TRBV7-8	TRBJ1-3	.
TGTGCCAGTAGTATTATCGGAGGGGGCTTCCGATATGGCTACACCTTC	CASSIIGGGFRYGYTF	.	TRBV19	TRBJ1-2	TRBD1
TGCAGTGCTAGCCCCGAAGGCAGGCGGGATCAGCCCCAGCATTTT	CSASPEGRRDQPQHF	.	TRBV20-1	TRBJ1-5	.
TGTGCCAGCAGTCGGAGCAAGGGCTACGAGCAGTACTTC	CASSRSKGYEQYF	many	TRBV7-2	TRBJ2-7	.
TGTGCCAGCAGCTTAAGGGGAAGGGACACCGGGGAGCTGTTTTTT	CASSLRGRDTGELFF	many	TRBV11-2	TRBJ2-2	.
TGCGCCAGCAGTTTAGAAGGACCTGGAAACACCATATATTTT	CASSLEGPGNTIYF	.	TRBV5-1	TRBJ1-3	.
TGTGCCAGCAGTTTAGCCAGGGGCGAGGTCAATGAGCAGTTCTTC	CASSLARGEVNEQFF	many	TRBV12-3/TRBV12-4	TRBJ2-1	.
TGTGCCAGCTCACCAACGACGGGGTGGGGTGGCACAGATACGCAGTATTTT	CASSPTTGWGGTDTQYF	.	TRBV18	TRBJ2-3	.
TGTGCCAGCAGCCGTGGGGACGGATCCTACGAGCAGTACTTC	CASSRGDGSYEQYF	.	TRBV7-6	TRBJ2-7	.
TGTGCCAGCGGAGCGGTTGATAATTCACCCCTCCACTTT	CASGAVDNSPLHF	few	TRBV25-1	TRBJ1-6	.
TGTGCCAGTAGTCCCTCGTGGAATCAGCCCCAGCATTTT	CASSPSWNQPQHF	few	TRBV19	TRBJ1-5	.
TGTGCCAGCAGATACGGCGGCGATACGCAGTATTTT	CASRYGGDTQYF	.	TRBV2	TRBJ2-3	.
TGTGCCAGCAGCAATCGGACTAGCGGGGGGGCCAGCACAGATACGCAGTATTTT	CASSNRTSGGASTDTQYF	.	TRBV5-4	TRBJ2-3	TRBD2
TGTGCCATCGGGGCAGAGAGCAATCAGCCCCAGCATTTT	CAIGAESNQPQHF	.	TRBV10-3	TRBJ1-5	.
TGTGCCAGCAGTTTAGTAGCTGGGCAGGGCGACGAGCAGTACTTC	CASSLVAGQGDEQYF	.	TRBV12-3/TRBV12-4	TRBJ2-7	.
TGTGCCAGCAGCCGCACTCGGGACACCTCCTACAATGAGCAGTTCTTC	CASSRTRDTSYNEQFF	few	TRBV7-3	TRBJ2-1	.
TGTGCCAGCAGCTCCACCAGGAAGAGCAATCAGCCCCAGCATTTT	CASSSTRKSNQPQHF	many	TRBV28	TRBJ1-5	.
TGTGCCAGCAGACCGGGACGCGACTCTGGGGCCAACGTCCTGACTTTC	CASRPGRDSGANVLTF	few	TRBV6-5	TRBJ2-6	.
TGTGCCAGCAGCTCCGAATACAATGAGCAGTTCTTC	CASSSEYNEQFF	many	TRBV7-2	TRBJ2-1	.
TGTGCCAGCAGCCGATCCGGGTTTGAGCAGTTCTTC	CASSRSGFEQFF	many	TRBV11-3	TRBJ2-1	.
TGCAGTGCTAGTGGGACCCGAGTTAGCTACACCTTC	CSASGTRVSYTF	.	TRBV20-1	TRBJ1-2	.
TGTGCCAGCAGGTTCCGCGCTGGCACCGGGGAGCTGTTTTTT	CASRFRAGTGELFF	many	TRBV12-3/TRBV12-4	TRBJ2-2	.
TGTGCCAGCAGCTCCCTAGCACCTAATACGCAGTATTTT	CASSSLAPNTQYF	.	TRBV11-2	TRBJ2-3	.
TGTGCCAGCAGCTCGCTACAGGGTGTCGAGCAGTTCTTC	CASSSLQGVEQFF	many	TRBV7-2	TRBJ2-1	.
TGTGCCATCAGTGAGTCTTCCTGGACAGGTCAACAAGAGACCCAGTACTTC	CAISESSWTGQQETQYF	.	TRBV10-3	TRBJ2-5	TRBD1
TGTGCCAGTAGTACCCGCCATACCCAGGGGCTCGAGGCCTACGAGCAGTACTTC	CASSTRHTQGLEAYEQYF	few	TRBV19	TRBJ2-7	.
TGTGCCAGCAGTATCGCTAGCTCGGTCGAGCAGTACTTC	CASSIASSVEQYF	many	TRBV12-3/TRBV12-4	TRBJ2-7	.
TGCGCCAGCAGCTGGAGGGGCAATGAGCAGTTCTTC	CASSWRGNEQFF	few	TRBV5-1	TRBJ2-1	.
TGTGCCAGCAGTTGGACAGTATCCACCGGGGAGCTGTTTTTT	CASSWTVSTGELFF	many	TRBV12-3/TRBV12-4	TRBJ2-2	.
TGCAGTGCTAGAGCCGGGACAACGAGCTTTTACGAGCAGTACTTC	CSARAGTTSFYEQYF	.	TRBV20-1	TRBJ2-7	.
TGTGCCAGCACGCTTGCGGGTCAAGAGACCCAGTACTTC	CASTLAGQETQYF	.	TRBV7-4	TRBJ2-5	.
TGTGCCAGCAGCGCCGGACAGGATTATGGCTACACCTTC	CASSAGQDYGYTF	many	TRBV7-2	TRBJ1-2	TRBD1
TGTGCCAGCAGTGTCGACAGTAACACTGAAGCTTTCTTT	CASSVDSNTEAFF	.	TRBV9	TRBJ1-1	.
TGTGCCAGCAGCCGCCGGGACAGCGTTGTCTATGGCTACACCTTC	CASSRRDSVVYGYTF	many	TRBV7-2	TRBJ1-2	TRBD1
TGCGCCAGCAGCCAAGATCTTTCGCAGCGGCGGCCCCTCCACTTT	CASSQDLSQRRPLHF	many	TRBV4-1	TRBJ1-6	.
TGTGCCAGCCGCAGACCCACCCAAGAGACCCAGTACTTC	CASRRPTQETQYF	.	TRBV6-6	TRBJ2-5	.
TGTGCCACCAGCAGAGAGAACAGAGATCTACCGTACACCTTC	CATSRENRDLPYTF	few	TRBV15	TRBJ1-2	.
TGCAGTGCTAGAGAGGACCTTCGGGAGACCGGGGAGCTGTTTTTT	CSAREDLRETGELFF	few	TRBV20-1	TRBJ2-2	.
TGTGCCAGCAGCGTACAACCAGGGGCGGACACCGGGGAGCTGTTTTTT	CASSVQPGADTGELFF	once	TRBV9	TRBJ2-2	.
TGTGCCATCACTCTCGGGGCCCCCGCTAGGGAGCAGTACTTC	CAITLGAPAREQYF	many	TRBV10-3	TRBJ2-7	.
TGCAGTGCTATCCATTACACCGGGACTAGCTCTACCTACGAGCAGTACTTC	CSAIHYTGTSSTYEQYF	.	TRBV20-1	TRBJ2-7	TRBD2